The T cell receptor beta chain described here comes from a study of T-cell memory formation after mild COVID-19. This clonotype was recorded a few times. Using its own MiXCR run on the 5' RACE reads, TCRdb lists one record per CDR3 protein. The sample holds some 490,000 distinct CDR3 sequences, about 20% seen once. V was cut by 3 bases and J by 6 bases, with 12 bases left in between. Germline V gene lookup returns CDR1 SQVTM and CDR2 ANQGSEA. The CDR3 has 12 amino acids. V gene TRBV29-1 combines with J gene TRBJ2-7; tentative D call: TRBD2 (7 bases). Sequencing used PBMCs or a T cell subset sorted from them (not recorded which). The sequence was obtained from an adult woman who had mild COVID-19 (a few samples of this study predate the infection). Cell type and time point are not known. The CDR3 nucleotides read TGCAGCGTTGACACCGGGGGGCCCGAGCAGTACTTC. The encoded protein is CSVDTGGPEQYF.